The 6 T cell receptor beta chains listed next were all sequenced from one sample in a study of blood T cell repertoires in COVID-19. Only in-frame clones appear in the TCRdb table, and some are missing; sequencing was by immunoSEQ multiplex PCR. The table lists around 330,000 clones, 90% of them singletons. Specimen: PBMCs or T cells enriched from blood (not recorded which). These receptors came from a man in his 60s who had recovered from COVID-19.

This rearrangement joins TRBV27 to TRBJ1-2, with D perhaps TRBD1 (5 bases). CDR1 and CDR2 (germline): MNHEY, SMNVEV (reference sequence). Trimming pared 5 bases from V and 4 bases from J, leaving 14 bases between. CDR3 size: 14 residues. The CDR3 region is CASSPPGGSYGYTF. The CDR3 DNA sequence: TGTGCCAGCAGTCCGCCGGGGGGGAGCTATGGCTACACCTTC.

The J gene is TRBJ2-1, the V gene TRBV9, with 10 bases lining up with TRBD2. J lost 1 base, V lost 3 bases, and 4 bases had no gene match. The CDR3 runs 16 residues. The germline gives CDR1 SGDLS, CDR2 YYNGEE. The CDR3 is CASSGLAGVSYNEQFF. CDR3 nucleotide sequence: TGTGCCAGCAGCGGGCTAGCGGGAGTATCCTACAATGAGCAGTTCTTC.

J is TRBJ1-2 and V is TRBV18, with a tentative D call TRBD1 (5 bases). The germline V and J ends were trimmed by 3 bases and 4 bases, with 9 bases remaining between them. The CDR3 runs to 13 residues. The V gene's germline CDR1 is KGHSH and CDR2 LQKENI. The CDR3 reads CASSPEGSYGYTF. CDR3 sequence (DNA): TGTGCCAGCTCACCGGAGGGGAGCTATGGCTACACCTTC.

The rearrangement uses TRBV3-1 (or the pseudogene TRBV3-2) and TRBJ1-1, with a possible D match to TRBD1 (5 bases). CDR1 LGHDT and CDR2 YNNKEL come from the germline V gene (reference sequence). The V end was cut by 1 base, the J end by 5 bases, with 20 bases between. CDR3 length equals 17 residues. This CDR3 reads CASSQAFGRGGGTEAFF. The CDR3 DNA sequence: TGTGCCAGCAGCCAAGCGTTTGGGCGGGGGGGAGGAACTGAAGCTTTCTTT.

The V gene is TRBV6-5, the J gene TRBJ2-2; 8 positions match TRBD1. CDR3 size: 14 residues. J lost 9 bases, V lost 7 bases, and 10 bases had no gene match. Germline V lookup: CDR1 MNHEY, CDR2 SVGAGI. CDR3 sequence: CASNPDRAKWELFF. In DNA form, the CDR3 reads TGTGCCAGCAACCCGGACAGGGCCAAGTGGGAGCTGTTTTTT.

CDR3 in amino acids: CASGMRITTGELFF. CDR3 in DNA: TGCGCCAGCGGAATGAGGATCACCACCGGGGAGCTGTTTTTT. The chain recombines TRBV5-1 with TRBJ2-2, with unresolved D. CDR1 is SGHRS and CDR2 is YFSETQ in the germline V gene. This CDR3 has 14 residues. V dropped 7 bases and J dropped 4 bases, with 14 bases sitting between them. Full variable domain (rest looked up from reference TRBV5-1 and TRBJ2-2): KAGVTQTPRYLIKTRGQQVTLSCSPISGHRSVSWYQQTPGQGLQFLFEYFSETQRNKGNFPGRFSGRQFSNSRSEMNVSTLELGDSALYLCASGMRITTGELFFGEGSRLTVL.